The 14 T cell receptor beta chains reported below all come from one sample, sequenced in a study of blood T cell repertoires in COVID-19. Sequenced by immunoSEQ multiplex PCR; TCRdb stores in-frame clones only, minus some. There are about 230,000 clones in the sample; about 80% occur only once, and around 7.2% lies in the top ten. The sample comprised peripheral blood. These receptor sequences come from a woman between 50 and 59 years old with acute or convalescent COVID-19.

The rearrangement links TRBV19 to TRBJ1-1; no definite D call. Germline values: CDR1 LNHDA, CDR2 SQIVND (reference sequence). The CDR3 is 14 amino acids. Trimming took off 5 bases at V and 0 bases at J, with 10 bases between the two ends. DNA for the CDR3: TGTGCCAGTAGTTTCGGCGGAATGAACACTGAAGCTTTCTTT. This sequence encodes CASSFGGMNTEAFF.

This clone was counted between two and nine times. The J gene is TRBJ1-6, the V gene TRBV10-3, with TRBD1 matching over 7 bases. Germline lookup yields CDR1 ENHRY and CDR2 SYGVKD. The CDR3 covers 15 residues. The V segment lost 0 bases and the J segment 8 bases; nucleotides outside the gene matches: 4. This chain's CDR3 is CAISESGGADSPLHF. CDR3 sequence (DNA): TGTGCCATCAGTGAGTCAGGGGGCGCAGATTCACCCCTCCACTTT.

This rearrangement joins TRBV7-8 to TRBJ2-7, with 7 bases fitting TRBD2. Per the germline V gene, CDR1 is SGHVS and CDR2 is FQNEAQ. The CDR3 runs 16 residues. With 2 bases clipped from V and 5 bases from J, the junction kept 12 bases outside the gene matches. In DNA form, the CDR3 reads TGTGCCAGCAGCTTATTCAATGGCGGGAGTCGGGACGAGCAGTACTTC. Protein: CASSLFNGGSRDEQYF.

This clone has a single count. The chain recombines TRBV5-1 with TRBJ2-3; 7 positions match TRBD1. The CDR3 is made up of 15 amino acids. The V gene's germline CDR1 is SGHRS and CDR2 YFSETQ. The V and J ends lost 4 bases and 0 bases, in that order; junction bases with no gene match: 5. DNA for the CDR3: TGCGCCAGCAGCCGGGACAGAGCAAGCACAGATACGCAGTATTTT. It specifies CASSRDRASTDTQYF.

CDR3 sequence reads: CASSILPGNQETQYF. DNA of the CDR3: TGTGCCAGTAGTATCCTCCCAGGGAACCAAGAGACCCAGTACTTC. V gene TRBV19 combines with J gene TRBJ2-5; tentatively, D is TRBD1 (5 bases). V was pared by 3 bases and J by 0 bases, with 11 bases between. The CDR3 is 15 amino acids. Germline V gene data show CDR1 as LNHDA and CDR2 as SQIVND (reference sequence). Together with reference TRBV19 and TRBJ2-5, the CDR3 gives the full variable domain: DGGITQSPKYLFRKEGQNVTLSCEQNLNHDAMYWYRQDPGQGLRLIYYSQIVNDFQKGDIAEGYSVSREKKESFPLTVTSAQKNPTAFYLCASSILPGNQETQYFGPGTRLLVL.

CDR3 amino acids: CASSQTTGRGQPQHF. The CDR3 DNA sequence: TGTGCCAGCAGCCAGACGACAGGCCGCGGTCAGCCCCAGCATTTT. The V gene is TRBV9, the J gene TRBJ1-5; maybe TRBD1 (6 bases). Trimming pared 4 bases from V and 6 bases from J, leaving 17 bases between. CDR1 and CDR2 from the germline V gene are SGDLS and YYNGEE. This CDR3 is 15 amino acids long.

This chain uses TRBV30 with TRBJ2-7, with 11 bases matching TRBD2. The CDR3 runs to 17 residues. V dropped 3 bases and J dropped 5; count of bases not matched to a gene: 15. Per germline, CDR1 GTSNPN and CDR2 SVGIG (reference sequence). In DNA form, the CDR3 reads TGTGCCTGGAGGGGAACCCGACTAGCGGGAAATTTCCACGAGCAGTACTTC. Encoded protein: CAWRGTRLAGNFHEQYF.

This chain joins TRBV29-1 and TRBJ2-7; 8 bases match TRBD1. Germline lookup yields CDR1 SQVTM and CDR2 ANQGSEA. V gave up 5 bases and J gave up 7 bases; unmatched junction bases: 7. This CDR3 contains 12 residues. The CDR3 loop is CSVRQGAGEQYF. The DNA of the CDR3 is TGCAGCGTTCGGCAGGGGGCCGGGGAGCAGTACTTC.

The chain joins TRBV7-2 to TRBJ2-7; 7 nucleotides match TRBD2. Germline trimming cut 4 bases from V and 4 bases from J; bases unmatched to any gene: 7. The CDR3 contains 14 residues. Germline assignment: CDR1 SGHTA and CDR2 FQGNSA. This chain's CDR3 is CASSWGGEGYEQYF. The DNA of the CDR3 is TGTGCCAGCAGCTGGGGGGGTGAGGGATACGAGCAGTACTTC.

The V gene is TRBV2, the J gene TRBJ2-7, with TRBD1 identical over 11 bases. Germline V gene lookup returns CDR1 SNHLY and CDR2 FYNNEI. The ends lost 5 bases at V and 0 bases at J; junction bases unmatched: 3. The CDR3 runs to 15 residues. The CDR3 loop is CASSSGTGGSYEQYF. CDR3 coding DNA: TGTGCCAGCAGTTCCGGGACAGGGGGCTCCTACGAGCAGTACTTC.

The CDR3 sequence is CASSHSLSNEQFF. In DNA form, the CDR3 reads TGTGCCAGCAGCCATTCCCTCTCTAATGAGCAGTTCTTC. The V call is TRBV3-1 (or the pseudogene TRBV3-2), the J call TRBJ2-1; D remains unclear. Per the germline V gene, CDR1 is LGHDT and CDR2 is YNNKEL (reference sequence). This CDR3 comprises 13 residues. V lost 3 bases, J lost 7 bases, and 10 bases lay in between.

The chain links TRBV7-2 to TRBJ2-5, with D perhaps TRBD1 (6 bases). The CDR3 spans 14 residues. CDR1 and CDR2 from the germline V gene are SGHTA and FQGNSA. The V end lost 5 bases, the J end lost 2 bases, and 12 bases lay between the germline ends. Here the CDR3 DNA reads TGTGCCAGCAGCCCACATGGACAGCAAGAGACCCAGTACTTC. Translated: CASSPHGQQETQYF.

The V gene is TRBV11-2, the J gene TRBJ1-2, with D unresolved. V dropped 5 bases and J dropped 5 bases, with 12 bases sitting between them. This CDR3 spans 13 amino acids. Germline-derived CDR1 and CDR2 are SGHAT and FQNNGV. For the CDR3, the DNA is TGTGCCAGCAGCCGACAAAGTAGTTATGGCTACACCTTC. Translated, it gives CASSRQSSYGYTF. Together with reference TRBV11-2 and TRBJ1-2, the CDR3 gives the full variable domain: EAGVAQSPRYKIIEKRQSVAFWCNPISGHATLYWYQQILGQGPKLLIQFQNNGVVDDSQLPKDRFSAERLKGVDSTLKIQPAKLEDSAVYLCASSRQSSYGYTFGSGTRLTVV.

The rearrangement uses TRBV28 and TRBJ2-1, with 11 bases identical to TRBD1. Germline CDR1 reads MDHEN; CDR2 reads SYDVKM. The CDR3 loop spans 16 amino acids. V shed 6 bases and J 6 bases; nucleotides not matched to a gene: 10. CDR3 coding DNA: TGTGCCAGCAGCGGACAGGGGGCACGGGGAATCAATGAGCAGTTCTTC. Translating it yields CASSGQGARGINEQFF.